The 3 T cell receptor beta chains reported below all come from one sample, sequenced in a study of PD-L1 blockade in urothelial cancer. Noted time point: peripheral blood 6 weeks after treatment start. The table came from immunoSEQ multiplex PCR; TCRdb's copy has only in-frame clones and leaves some out. Among 90,000 to 130,000 clones listed, 80% to 95% were seen once. The source was PBMCs, collected around atezolizumab (anti-PD-L1) treatment. These receptors were collected from a man aged 55 to 69 with urothelial cancer.

This chain connects TRBV23-1 to TRBJ2-5, with D perhaps matching TRBD1 (5 bases). TRBV23-1 is an ORF for which the function is uncertain. The CDR3 sequence is 17 residues long. Trimming shortened V by 6 bases and J by 3 bases, and 23 bases separated the two germline ends. The CDR3 DNA reads TGCGCCAGCAGATATATATCGTTGACAGAGCCAAAAGAGACCCAGTACTTC. This encodes CASRYISLTEPKETQYF.

The J gene is TRBJ2-2, the V gene TRBV6-1; perhaps TRBD1 as D (5 bases). CDR3 length: 13 amino acids. With 7 bases removed from V and 4 bases from J, the gap between germline ends came to 10 bases. Germline values: CDR1 MNHNS, CDR2 SASEGT. The CDR3 is CASTLDSTGELFF. The CDR3 nucleotides are TGTGCCAGCACCCTCGACAGCACCGGGGAGCTGTTTTTT.

The V gene is TRBV6-4, the J gene TRBJ2-5; 8 positions agree with TRBD2. The J segment lost 1 base and the V segment lost 7 bases, leaving 5 bases of the junction unmatched. This CDR3 spans 14 amino acids. CDR1 MRHNA and CDR2 SNTAGT come from the germline V gene. The CDR3 sequence is CASMRAGVQETQYF. DNA for the CDR3: TGTGCCAGCATGCGAGCGGGGGTCCAAGAGACCCAGTACTTC.